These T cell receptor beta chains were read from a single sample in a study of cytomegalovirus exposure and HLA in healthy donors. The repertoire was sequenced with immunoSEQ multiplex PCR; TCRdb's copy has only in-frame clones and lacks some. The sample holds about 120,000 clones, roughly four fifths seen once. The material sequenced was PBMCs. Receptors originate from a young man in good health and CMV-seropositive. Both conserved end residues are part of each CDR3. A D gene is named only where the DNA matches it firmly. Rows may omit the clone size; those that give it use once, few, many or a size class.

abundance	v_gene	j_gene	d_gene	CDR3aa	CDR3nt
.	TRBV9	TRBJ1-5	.	CASSVGRGNDQPQHF	TGTGCCAGCAGCGTAGGCAGGGGAAATGATCAGCCCCAGCATTTT
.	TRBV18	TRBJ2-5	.	CASSPSKDGGETQYF	TGTGCCAGCTCACCATCGAAGGACGGAGGGGAGACCCAGTACTTC
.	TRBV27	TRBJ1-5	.	CASSLIRGQPQHF	TGTGCCAGCAGTTTAATCAGGGGCCAGCCCCAGCATTTT
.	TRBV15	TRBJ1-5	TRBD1	CATSSLGTGRLEPQHF	TGTGCCACCAGCAGTTTAGGGACAGGGCGTTTGGAGCCCCAGCATTTT
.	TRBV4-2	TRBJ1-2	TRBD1	CASGPRQGNYGYTF	TGTGCCAGCGGCCCGCGACAGGGAAACTATGGCTACACCTTC
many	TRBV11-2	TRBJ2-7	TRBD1	CASRSTGGPGSYEQYF	TGTGCCAGCAGATCCACAGGGGGTCCGGGCTCCTACGAGCAGTACTTC
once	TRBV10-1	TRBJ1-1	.	CASSERLFGDTEAFF	TGCGCCAGCAGTGAGCGGTTATTTGGGGACACCGAAGCTTTCTTT
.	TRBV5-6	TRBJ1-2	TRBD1	CASSFDRGGNGYTF	TGTGCCAGCAGCTTCGACAGGGGAGGGAATGGCTACACCTTC
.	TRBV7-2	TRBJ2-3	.	CASSLRAQAGPPTDTQYF	TGTGCCAGCAGCTTACGGGCCCAGGCGGGACCTCCCACAGATACGCAGTATTTT
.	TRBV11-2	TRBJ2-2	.	CASSLQGWSGELFF	TGTGCCAGCAGCTTACAGGGATGGAGCGGGGAGCTGTTTTTT
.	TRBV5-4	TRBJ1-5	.	CASSFSTGDSNQPQHF	TGTGCCAGCAGCTTTTCGACAGGAGATAGCAATCAGCCCCAGCATTTT
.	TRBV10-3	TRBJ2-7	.	CAISDRAGIEQYF	TGTGCCATCAGTGACCGGGCGGGTATAGAGCAGTACTTC
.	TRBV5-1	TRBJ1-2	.	CASSLTQRYGYTF	TGCGCCAGCAGCTTGACCCAGAGGTATGGCTACACCTTC
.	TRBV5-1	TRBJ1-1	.	CASSREGEGPWEAEAFF	TGCGCCAGCAGCAGAGAGGGAGAGGGGCCGTGGGAGGCTGAAGCTTTCTTT
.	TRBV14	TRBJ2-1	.	CASSLGTSREFF	TGTGCCAGCAGCCTGGGGACTTCGAGGGAGTTCTTC